This entry concerns a single T cell receptor beta chain. This sample was taken from a study of blood T cell repertoires in COVID-19. Individuals drawn from approximately 26 US areas were about 18 to 100 years old. The table came from immunoSEQ multiplex PCR; TCRdb's copy has only in-frame clones and leaves some out. This table has under 300,000 clones, roughly 86% appearing once. This CDR3 spans 12 amino acids. The ends lost 4 bases at V and 14 bases at J; junction bases unmatched: 7. The germline gives CDR1 SGHTA, CDR2 FQGNSA. This clonotype was obtained from a woman aged 50 to 60 who had recovered from COVID-19. This sequence joins TRBV7-2 and TRBJ2-1; 8 positions agree with TRBD2. Sequenced sample: PBMCs or T cells enriched from blood (not recorded which). DNA of the CDR3: TGTGCCAGCAGCTCCTCCGGGACTAGAAAGTTCTTC. Encoded protein: CASSSSGTRKFF.